A single T cell receptor (beta chain) is shown here with its context. The assay was immunoSEQ multiplex PCR, and TCRdb's table has in-frame clones only and misses some. The sample comprises hundreds of thousands of clones, around 82% of which are singletons, and less than 0.015% rests with the top ten. Trimming pared 4 bases from V and 5 bases from J, leaving 17 bases between. The CDR3 has 15 residues. Germline CDR1 SQVTM, CDR2 ANQGSEA. The sample belongs to a study of shared T cell receptors in the human thymus. The same sample was also used in a study of human thymus T cells. That paper adds: Use of V and J genes seemed skewed within the thymic and blood repertoires. Thymic repertoires from unrelated individuals overlapped highly, related research reported.

The source is a boy in the first two years of life with a congenital heart defect. The chain couples TRBV29-1 to TRBJ1-4, with D uncertain. The specimen was thymocytes. The CDR3: CSVVVAADGNEKLFF. The CDR3 DNA reads TGCAGCGTTGTCGTCGCAGCTGACGGGAATGAAAAACTGTTTTTT. Looking up the rest from reference TRBV29-1 and TRBJ1-4 gives the full variable domain: SAVISQKPSRDICQRGTSLTIQCQVDSQVTMMFWYRQQPGQSLTLIATANQGSEATYESGFVIDKFPISRPNLTFSTLTVSNMSPEDSSIYLCSVVVAADGNEKLFFGSGTQLSVL.